The clone carrying this T cell receptor beta chain was counted ten times or more. Noted time point: persistent/refractory GD, antithyroid drugs over 5 years with positive TRAb. From RNA extracted from PBMCs, the TCR library was made. Investigators prepared the TCR beta libraries by applying iRepertoire HTBI primers and Arm-PCR of CDR3 regions. TCRdb called the multiplex PCR reads again in MiXCR, with one record for every CDR3 protein. In the table there are a few hundred thousand distinct CDR3 sequences, around 24% of which are singletons. The V segment lost 0 bases and the J segment 6 bases; nucleotides outside the gene matches: 5. The CDR3 runs 15 residues. Per germline, CDR1 MNHEY and CDR2 SVGEGT. The data belong to a study of regulatory T cells in long-lasting Graves disease.

The receptor was isolated from a female donor with Graves disease. The chain employs TRBV6-2 or TRBV6-3 and TRBJ2-5; 9 bases are shared with TRBD1. Sequencing was performed on peripheral blood mononuclear cells (PBMCs), taken when the disease was refractory, from a patient treated with antithyroid drugs. The CDR3 sequence: CASSYSGQGRKTQYF. The CDR3 DNA follows: TGTGCCAGCAGTTACTCGGGACAGGGCAGGAAGACCCAGTACTTC.